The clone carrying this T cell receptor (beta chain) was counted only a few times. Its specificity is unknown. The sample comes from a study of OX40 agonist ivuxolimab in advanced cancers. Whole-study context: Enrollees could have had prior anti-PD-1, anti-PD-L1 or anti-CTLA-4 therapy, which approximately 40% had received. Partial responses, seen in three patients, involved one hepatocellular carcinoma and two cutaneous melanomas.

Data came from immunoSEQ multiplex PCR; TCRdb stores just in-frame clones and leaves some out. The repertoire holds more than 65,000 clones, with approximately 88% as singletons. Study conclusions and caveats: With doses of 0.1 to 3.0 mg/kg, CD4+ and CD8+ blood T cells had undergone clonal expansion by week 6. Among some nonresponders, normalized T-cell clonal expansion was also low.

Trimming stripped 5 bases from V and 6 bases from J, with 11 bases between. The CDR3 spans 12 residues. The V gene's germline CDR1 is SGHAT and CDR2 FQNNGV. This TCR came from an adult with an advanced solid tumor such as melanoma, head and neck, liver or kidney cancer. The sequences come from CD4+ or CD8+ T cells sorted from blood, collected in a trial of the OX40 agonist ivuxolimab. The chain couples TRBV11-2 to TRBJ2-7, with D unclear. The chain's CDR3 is CASSGSGPEQYF. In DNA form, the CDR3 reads TGTGCCAGCAGCGGATCAGGTCCCGAGCAGTACTTC. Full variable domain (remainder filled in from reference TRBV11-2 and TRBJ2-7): EAGVAQSPRYKIIEKRQSVAFWCNPISGHATLYWYQQILGQGPKLLIQFQNNGVVDDSQLPKDRFSAERLKGVDSTLKIQPAKLEDSAVYLCASSGSGPEQYFGPGTRLTVT.